The next 9 T cell receptor beta chains were all read from a single sample in a study of T cells in localized non-small cell lung cancer (dated by TCRdb to about 2020). Libraries were made using the immunoSEQ multiplex PCR assay. Imported from immuneACCESS, the table was reduced by TCRdb to in-frame sequences with V and J called. These copies leave out some clones; in studies compared against another copy, an unresolved V gene accounts for under half, and the cause of the remainder is not known. A total of over a thousand clones appear in this sample, approximately 24% of them only once. The ten largest make up over 9.5% of the sample. The sequenced sample was lung tumor tissue, obtained before any cancer treatment. These receptors came from a male donor at least 60 years old with stage I lung adenocarcinoma.

This clone was counted a few times. This chain connects TRBV9 to TRBJ1-6; no reliable D call. Looked up from germline, CDR1 is SGDLS and CDR2 is YYNGEE. V was shortened by 7 bases and J by 4 bases, with 12 bases between the two germline ends. The CDR3 runs to 14 residues. The CDR3 here is CASAWVSYNSPLHF. In nucleotides, the CDR3 is TGTGCCAGCGCTTGGGTCAGTTATAATTCACCCCTCCACTTT.

The V gene is TRBV19, the J gene TRBJ2-4; perhaps TRBD2 as D (5 bases). CDR1 LNHDA and CDR2 SQIVND come from the germline V gene (reference sequence). CDR3 length: 12 residues. Trimming cost V 7 bases and J 7 bases, with 11 bases left between them. DNA of the CDR3: TGTGCCAGTAAGGAAGAGGGCAACATTCAGTACTTC. Protein sequence: CASKEEGNIQYF.

The chain employs TRBV18 and TRBJ2-6, with a possible D match to TRBD1 (6 bases). The CDR3 is 15 residues long. With 6 bases removed from V and 2 bases from J, the gap between germline ends came to 11 bases. The V gene's germline CDR1 is KGHSH and CDR2 LQKENI. CDR3 bases: TGTGCCAGCTCTCCAAACAGGGCTGGGGCCAACGTCCTGACTTTC. Translation: CASSPNRAGANVLTF.

This rearrangement joins TRBV9 to TRBJ2-5; D remains ambiguous. The CDR3 extends over 13 amino acids. Germline CDR1 is SGDLS and CDR2 is YYNGEE. V was cut by 6 bases and J by 1 base, with 10 bases left in between. The CDR3 is CASIWAAQETQYF. The CDR3 bases are TGTGCCAGCATTTGGGCAGCCCAAGAGACCCAGTACTTC. Variable domain in full (rest from reference TRBV9 and TRBJ2-5): DSGVTQTPKHLITATGQRVTLRCSPRSGDLSVYWYQQSLDQGLQFLIQYYNGEERAKGNILERFSAQQFPDLHSELNLSSLELGDSALYFCASIWAAQETQYFGPGTRLLVL.

The table lists this clone with a count of one. This chain connects TRBV5-1 to TRBJ2-7; tentative D call: TRBD1 (8 bases). The CDR3 runs to 14 residues. CDR1 SGHRS and CDR2 YFSETQ come from the germline V gene. The V end was cut by 3 bases, the J end by 4 bases, with 14 bases between. CDR3 sequence (DNA): TGCGCCAGCAGCTCCTACAGGGGGGGATACGAGCAGTACGTC. Protein product: CASSSYRGGYEQYV.

The chain couples TRBV11-3 to TRBJ2-1; the match to TRBD2 covers 9 bases. V shed 7 bases, J shed 4 bases, and the junction held 5 bases outside the gene matches. Looked up from germline, CDR1 is SGHNT and CDR2 is YENEEA. CDR3 size: 14 residues. The CDR3 is CASTLRGGYNEQFF. DNA for the CDR3: TGTGCCAGCACCCTGCGGGGGGGTTACAATGAGCAGTTCTTC.

The chain has TRBV19 and TRBJ1-2, with TRBD1 as a possible D gene (5 bases). V was clipped by 3 bases and J by 1 base, with 18 bases between them. The CDR3 consists of 17 residues. CDR1 and CDR2 from the germline V gene are LNHDA and SQIVND (reference sequence). The CDR3 spells CASSIRGQRDLNYGYTF. CDR3 nucleotide sequence: TGTGCCAGTAGTATCAGAGGTCAGAGGGACCTTAACTATGGCTACACCTTC.

The V and J genes are TRBV18 and TRBJ1-2; 9 bases are shared with TRBD1. The germline V gene has CDR1 KGHSH and CDR2 LQKENI. The ends lost 6 bases at V and 3 bases at J; junction bases unmatched: 5. This CDR3 contains 14 residues. The CDR3 is CASSQGQGDYGYTF. The CDR3 nucleotides are TGTGCCAGCTCGCAGGGACAGGGCGACTATGGCTACACCTTC.

A few counts support this clone. The rearrangement uses TRBV4-1 and TRBJ2-1, with TRBD2 as a possible D gene (6 bases). Germline V gene lookup returns CDR1 MGHRA and CDR2 YSYEKL. This CDR3 region has 18 residues. The V end was cut by 4 bases, the J end by 4 bases, with 23 bases between. CDR3 loop: CASSLIATSRVVYNEQFF. CDR3 sequence (DNA): TGCGCCAGCAGCCTAATTGCGACTAGTCGAGTGGTTTACAATGAGCAGTTCTTC.